Presented here are 18 T cell receptor beta chains from one specimen sequenced in a study of T cells after yellow fever vaccination (dated 2019 in TCRdb). Library prep was done by 5' RACE. Sequencing was carried out with an Illumina HiSeq 2500. TCRdb applied fastp at Q25 and MiXCR to the public reads, then kept only in-frame beta chains. Rows are unified per CDR3 protein, each entry keeping the most common DNA and genes. The sample has some 560,000 distinct CDR3 sequences on record, roughly 21% of them singletons. The ten largest clones capture over 11% of the sample. Reading the label with the study, this specimen's treatment or condition is: live attenuated yellow fever vaccine strain. Sequences were derived from PBMCs, sampled 15 days after the yellow fever booster vaccination. Source of these receptors: a man younger than 40 who received the YFV17D yellow fever vaccine.

This clonotype was picked up a small number of times. The chain links TRBV6-2 or TRBV6-3 to TRBJ2-6, with 7 bases identical to TRBD2. Germline assignment: CDR1 MNHEY and CDR2 SVGEGT. Trimming removed 10 bases from V and 0 bases from J; junction bases left unmatched: 9. The CDR3 runs to 16 residues. The CDR3 region is CATSPTGGSGANVLTF. The CDR3 region has the DNA TGTGCCACCAGCCCCACGGGGGGCTCTGGGGCCAACGTCCTGACTTTC.

The chain is built from TRBV9 and TRBJ2-3, with 7 bases fitting TRBD1. The germline V gene has CDR1 SGDLS and CDR2 YYNGEE. This CDR3 has 14 amino acids. V lost 3 bases, J lost 6 bases, and 7 bases stayed unmatched. CDR3 loop: CASSAGQASDTQYF. CDR3 DNA sequence: TGTGCCAGCAGCGCCGGACAGGCGTCGGATACGCAGTATTTT.

The chain links TRBV6-5 to TRBJ1-2, with unresolved D. V shed 2 bases and J shed 8 bases, with 15 bases lying between them. Germline V gene data show CDR1 as MNHEY and CDR2 as SVGAGI. The CDR3 consists of 14 residues. CDR3 nucleotide sequence: TGTGCCAGCAGTTACGATTCTCGGGGATTCGGCTACACCTTC. Residues: CASSYDSRGFGYTF.

CDR3 amino acids: CASSYARGYTGELFF. The DNA of the CDR3 is TGTGCCAGCAGTTACGCCAGGGGGTACACCGGGGAGCTGTTTTTT. This sequence joins TRBV6-5 and TRBJ2-2; 7 nucleotides align to TRBD1. The CDR3 contains 15 residues. Per germline, CDR1 MNHEY and CDR2 SVGAGI. V lost 2 bases, J lost 3 bases, and 3 bases stayed unmatched.

This clonotype came up a few times. The CDR3 spells CSVTPLLTSGKDEQFF. CDR3 in DNA: TGCAGCGTCACGCCCCTGTTGACTAGCGGGAAAGATGAGCAGTTCTTC. The V gene is TRBV29-1, the J gene TRBJ2-1; 11 nucleotides align to TRBD2. The ends lost 6 bases at V and 8 bases at J; junction bases unmatched: 15. The CDR3 is made up of 16 amino acids. Germline-derived CDR1 and CDR2 are SQVTM and ANQGSEA.

This clonotype was observed a handful of times. The genes are TRBV29-1 and TRBJ1-1; 8 nucleotides match TRBD1. The germline V gene encodes CDR1 SQVTM and CDR2 ANQGSEA. Unmatched junction bases numbered 3, after V lost 3 bases and J lost 0 bases. This CDR3 contains 14 residues. The CDR3 spells CSVDRQGLNTEAFF. The DNA of the CDR3 is TGCAGCGTTGACCGACAGGGGTTGAACACTGAAGCTTTCTTT.

The chain links TRBV6-1 to TRBJ2-1; maybe TRBD2 (6 bases). V was shortened by 8 bases and J by 0 bases, with 14 bases between the two germline ends. There are 15 residues in the CDR3. Per the germline V gene, CDR1 is MNHNS and CDR2 is SASEGT. The CDR3 DNA reads as TGTGCCAGCTGGTTGTCCGGGAGCTCCTACAATGAGCAGTTCTTC. It translates to CASWLSGSSYNEQFF.

J is TRBJ1-2 and V is TRBV28; the D gene is possibly TRBD1 (6 bases). This CDR3 region has 13 residues. Germline V CDR1 and CDR2: MDHEN, SYDVKM. Trimming took off 6 bases at V and 7 bases at J, with 15 bases between the two ends. CDR3 in amino acids: CASSFTGTSGYTF. The CDR3 nucleotides are TGTGCCAGCAGCTTTACAGGGACCAGTGGCTACACCTTC.

This clonotype was observed a handful of times. The J gene is TRBJ1-5, the V gene TRBV7-8; D unclear. CDR3 size: 13 residues. With 2 bases removed from V and 5 bases from J, the gap between germline ends came to 7 bases. The germline CDR1 and CDR2 sequences are SGHVS and FQNEAQ. The CDR3 DNA is TGTGCCAGCAGCTTAAAGAGGGATCAGCCCCAGCATTTT. Translated: CASSLKRDQPQHF.

The V call is TRBV7-2, the J call TRBJ1-1; the D is unclear. The CDR3 has 14 residues. Trimming took 2 bases from V and 1 from J, leaving 8 bases between them. The germline gives CDR1 SGHTA, CDR2 FQGNSA. The CDR3 loop is CASSLRLRNTEAFF. Written as DNA, the CDR3 is TGTGCCAGCAGCTTACGGTTGCGGAACACTGAAGCTTTCTTT. The full variable domain, in which reference TRBV7-2 and TRBJ1-1 provide the parts outside the CDR3, is GAGVSQSPSNKVTEKGKDVELRCDPISGHTALYWYRQSLGQGLEFLIYFQGNSAPDKSGLPSDRFSAERTGGSVSTLTIQRTQQEDSAVYLCASSLRLRNTEAFFGQGTRLTVV.

The rearrangement links TRBV6-5 to TRBJ2-1; weak D call: TRBD1 (6 bases). The CDR3 sequence is 15 residues long. In germline, CDR1 is MNHEY, CDR2 SVGAGI. Trimming took 2 bases from V and 7 from J, leaving 15 bases between them. The DNA of the CDR3 is TGTGCCAGCAGTTACGGGGGCCCAAAGGGTAATGAGCAGTTCTTC. Translation: CASSYGGPKGNEQFF.

This clonotype was detected a few times. The V gene is TRBV12-5, the J gene TRBJ2-1; 9 bases line up with TRBD2. This CDR3 contains 15 residues. Germline V gene lookup returns CDR1 LGHNT and CDR2 FRNRAP. With 5 bases clipped from V and 10 bases from J, the junction kept 12 bases outside the gene matches. CDR3 nucleotide sequence: TGTGCTAGTGGTCCCGGGGCTAGCGGGATCGCGGAGCAGTTCTTC. This encodes CASGPGASGIAEQFF. The full variable domain, completed using reference TRBV12-5 and TRBJ2-1, is DARVTQTPRHKVTEMGQEVTMRCQPILGHNTVFWYRQTMMQGLELLAYFRNRAPLDDSGMPKDRFSAEMPDATLATLKIQPSEPRDSAVYFCASGPGASGIAEQFFGPGTRLTVL.

This clonotype occurred a few times. This sequence joins TRBV29-1 and TRBJ2-1, with a possible D match to TRBD2 (6 bases). This CDR3 comprises 13 residues. Germline CDR1 and CDR2: SQVTM and ANQGSEA. CDR3 loop: CSAAGTSYNEQFF. The CDR3 bases are TGCAGTGCCGCGGGAACCTCCTACAATGAGCAGTTCTTC.

The sample holds a few counts of this clonotype. The J gene is TRBJ1-1, the V gene TRBV12-3 or TRBV12-4; D gene ambiguous. CDR3 length: 14 amino acids. The germline V and J ends were trimmed by 2 bases and 5 bases, with 12 bases remaining between them. The CDR3 loop is CASSLWIGTTEAFF. In nucleotides, the CDR3 is TGTGCCAGCAGTTTATGGATCGGAACAACTGAAGCTTTCTTT.

The chain joins TRBV7-9 to TRBJ2-7; tentative D call: TRBD2 (5 bases). Deletions cut 1 base from V and 7 bases from J, with 11 bases between. Germline values: CDR1 SEHNR, CDR2 FQNEAQ (reference sequence). CDR3 length: 13 residues. CDR3 in amino acids: CASSLEGVGEQYF. The CDR3 nucleotides read TGTGCCAGCAGCTTAGAGGGAGTTGGGGAGCAGTACTTC.

This clonotype was counted a few times. The chain joins TRBV5-1 to TRBJ2-3; 11 bases agree with TRBD2. CDR3 length: 14 residues. The ends lost 6 bases at V and 4 bases at J; junction bases unmatched: 4. Germline loops: CDR1 SGHRS, CDR2 YFSETQ. CDR3 amino acids: CASTLAGEADTQYF. Here the CDR3 DNA reads TGCGCCAGCACACTAGCGGGAGAAGCAGATACGCAGTATTTT.

The chain links TRBV27 to TRBJ2-7; TRBD2 matches at 8 bases. Germline V gene data show CDR1 as MNHEY and CDR2 as SMNVEV (reference sequence). Trimming at V came to 3 bases and at J to 0 bases, leaving 4 bases not matched to a gene. This CDR3 is built from 15 residues. The CDR3 DNA is TGTGCCAGCAGTTTGCGAGCGGGGGCCTCCTACGAGCAGTACTTC. The encoded protein is CASSLRAGASYEQYF.

This chain joins TRBV4-3 and TRBJ2-1, with 11 bases lining up with TRBD2. With 1 base clipped from V and 4 bases from J, the junction kept 3 bases outside the gene matches. CDR3 length: 16 amino acids. Germline V gene data show CDR1 as LGHNA and CDR2 as YSLEER. The CDR3 nucleotides read TGCGCCAGCAGCCAAGTGCTAGCGGGAGGATACAATGAGCAGTTCTTC. Protein: CASSQVLAGGYNEQFF.